This TCR beta chain comes out of a study of shared T cell receptors in the human thymus. This CDR3 is built from 15 residues. V gave up 4 bases and J gave up 5 bases; unmatched junction bases: 7. CDR1 and CDR2 from the germline V gene are SGHRS and YFSETQ. Libraries were prepared by immunoSEQ multiplex PCR; TCRdb keeps only in-frame clonotypes and omits some of them. The sample contains 600,000 or so clones, 70% to 90% of which appear only once. Separately, the same data were catalogued under a study of human thymus T cells. That source adds: Related research examined unrelated individuals and reported that their thymic repertoires overlapped highly.

The chain couples TRBV5-1 to TRBJ2-1, with TRBD2 identical over 9 bases. Sequencing was carried out using thymocytes. This sequence was found in a boy under two years old with a congenital heart defect. The CDR3 nucleotides are TGCGCCAGCAGCCTCCCTGGGACTAGCCACAATGAGCAGTTCTTC. Residues: CASSLPGTSHNEQFF.